Following are 13 T cell receptor beta chains from one sample sequenced in a study of cytomegalovirus exposure and HLA in healthy donors. The PCR was carried out with 60 Vbeta primers and 13 Jbeta primers. TCRdb's copy holds only in-frame clones and misses some; the assay was immunoSEQ multiplex PCR. The sample consists of roughly 130,000 clones, roughly 80% of them appearing once. The material sequenced was PBMCs. These receptors came from a boy aged 10-17 years in good health and CMV-seronegative.

CDR3 loop: CASSLGGGTEAFF. DNA for the CDR3: TGCGCCAGCAGCTTGGGAGGGGGCACTGAAGCTTTCTTT. The rearrangement joins TRBV5-1 to TRBJ1-1; possible D gene TRBD1, 6 bases. Germline lookup yields CDR1 SGHRS and CDR2 YFSETQ. V was cut by 0 bases and J by 4 bases, with 7 bases left in between. This CDR3 has 13 residues.

In its sample, this clone was seen a few times. This chain connects TRBV6-1 to TRBJ2-5; TRBD1 matches at 7 bases. Germline CDR1 and CDR2: MNHNS and SASEGT. The ends lost 1 base at V and 6 bases at J; junction bases unmatched: 11. The CDR3 extends over 16 amino acids. In DNA, the CDR3 is TGTGCCAGCAGTGAAGGAGTAGCAGGGGGTGGAAAGACCCAGTACTTC. Encoded protein: CASSEGVAGGGKTQYF.

The J gene is TRBJ2-5, the V gene TRBV19; 9 bases agree with TRBD2. In germline, CDR1 is LNHDA, CDR2 SQIVND (reference sequence). This CDR3 is built from 16 residues. Trimming cost V 6 bases and J 4 bases; bases outside gene matches: 12. The CDR3 is CASSLTTGTSLETQYF. Here the CDR3 DNA reads TGTGCCAGTAGCCTGACTACCGGGACTAGCTTAGAGACCCAGTACTTC.

This CDR3 reads CASSYITGTGGYGYTF. The CDR3 nucleotides are TGTGCCAGCAGTTATATTACTGGGACAGGGGGCTATGGCTACACCTTC. This chain links TRBV6-5 with TRBJ1-2, with 11 positions matching TRBD1. The CDR3 has 16 residues. The trim removed 3 bases at V and 4 bases at J, leaving 7 bases unmatched. In germline, CDR1 is MNHEY, CDR2 SVGAGI.

V is TRBV10-3 and J is TRBJ2-7; 9 bases fit TRBD2. The CDR3 covers 16 residues. Germline lookup yields CDR1 ENHRY and CDR2 SYGVKD. With V trimmed by 4 bases and J by 0 bases, 7 bases remained unmatched. CDR3 loop: CAISVRAGGSSYEQYF. CDR3 nucleotides: TGTGCCATCAGTGTGAGGGCGGGAGGGAGCTCCTACGAGCAGTACTTC.

This clone was detected only once. The chain uses TRBV6-5 and TRBJ2-5, with D perhaps matching TRBD1 (5 bases). Germline V gene sequence: CDR1 MNHEY, CDR2 SVGAGI. V was clipped by 6 bases and J by 4 bases, with 9 bases between them. The CDR3 covers 12 residues. In nucleotides, the CDR3 is TGTGCCAGCAGCCGCCAGGGAGAGACCCAGTACTTC. Its translation is CASSRQGETQYF.

This rearrangement joins TRBV6-5 to TRBJ1-5, with 7 nucleotides matching TRBD1. Germline V lookup: CDR1 MNHEY, CDR2 SVGAGI. With 4 bases clipped from V and 0 bases from J, the junction kept 3 bases outside the gene matches. The CDR3 consists of 15 residues. The CDR3, as DNA: TGTGCCAGCAGTTCCGGACAGGATAGCAATCAGCCCCAGCATTTT. This encodes CASSSGQDSNQPQHF.

This clone was seen a single time. V gene TRBV5-1 combines with J gene TRBJ2-5, with D unclear. There are 15 residues in the CDR3. V lost 0 bases and J 3 bases, leaving 12 bases between the germline ends. Germline V gene data show CDR1 as SGHRS and CDR2 as YFSETQ. The CDR3 sequence is CASSLDQNNEETQYF. CDR3 sequence (DNA): TGCGCCAGCAGCTTGGACCAGAACAACGAAGAGACCCAGTACTTC.

The chain has TRBV4-1 and TRBJ2-3; tentatively, D is TRBD2 (5 bases). The germline V and J ends were trimmed by 1 base and 0 bases, with 11 bases remaining between them. Per the germline V gene, CDR1 is MGHRA and CDR2 is YSYEKL. The CDR3 sequence is 16 residues long. Here the CDR3 reads CASSQVGEPSTDTQYF. In nucleotides, the CDR3 is TGCGCCAGCAGCCAAGTCGGGGAGCCAAGCACAGATACGCAGTATTTT.

This sequence joins TRBV29-1 and TRBJ1-1, with D perhaps matching TRBD1 (6 bases). The germline gives CDR1 SQVTM, CDR2 ANQGSEA. The CDR3 consists of 12 residues. Trimming removed 2 bases from V and 13 bases from J, with 17 bases in between. The chain's CDR3 is CSVESLAGDLFF. The CDR3 DNA is TGCAGCGTTGAATCCTTGGCAGGGGATCTTTTCTTT.

This CDR3 reads CAWSAGQGAPNYGYTF. CDR3 in DNA: TGTGCCTGGAGTGCGGGACAGGGGGCTCCTAACTATGGCTACACCTTC. V gene TRBV30 combines with J gene TRBJ1-2; 12 bases map to TRBD1. In germline, CDR1 is GTSNPN, CDR2 SVGIG (reference sequence). The CDR3 length is 16 residues. Trimming at V came to 1 base and at J to 0 bases, leaving 3 bases not matched to a gene.

The chain carries TRBV27 and TRBJ1-1; 7 bases are shared with TRBD1. This CDR3 is 14 amino acids long. Germline values: CDR1 MNHEY, CDR2 SMNVEV (reference sequence). Trimming removed 4 bases from V and 1 base from J; junction bases left unmatched: 3. This CDR3 is CASSSHRGNTEAFF. The CDR3 DNA sequence: TGTGCCAGCAGTTCTCACAGGGGGAACACTGAAGCTTTCTTT.

This sequence joins TRBV7-2 and TRBJ1-1; D remains ambiguous. Deletions cut 6 bases from V and 6 bases from J, with 17 bases between. Per germline, CDR1 SGHTA and CDR2 FQGNSA. The CDR3 spans 14 residues. The CDR3 coding sequence is TGTGCCAGCAGGTTATACGGGGAATACCCTGAAGCTTTCTTT. As protein: CASRLYGEYPEAFF.